This T cell receptor (beta chain) originates from a study of technical replicates of blood from a few donors. Assay: immunoSEQ multiplex PCR; the TCRdb copy retains only in-frame clones and omits some. The data hold about 100,000 clones, with more than 90% observed a single time. The CDR3 has 16 residues. Germline CDR1 WNHNN, CDR2 SYGVQD (reference sequence). V was clipped by 7 bases and J by 3 bases; unmatched bases: 9. V is TRBV10-1 and J is TRBJ2-2; TRBD1 agrees at 9 bases. Sequencing was done on a sample of T cells isolated from PBMCs. The receptor was isolated from a human donor in good health. This CDR3 reads CASTESWTGDTGELFF. Written as DNA, the CDR3 is TGCGCCAGCACAGAAAGCTGGACAGGGGACACCGGGGAGCTGTTTTTT.